This T cell receptor beta chain was captured by sequencing in a study of T-cell reconstitution after alpha-beta-depleted transplantation in children (dated by TCRdb to about 2016). Study-wide context: Using TCR repertoire profiling, the study quantitatively followed how T-cell immune reconstitution unfolded in children after TCRalphabeta/CD19-depleted allogeneic hematopoietic cell transplantation. On the study overall, not on this receptor specifically: Over subsequent months, a decline in hyperexpanded clone frequencies was noted, and after one year, T-cell counts and TCRbeta diversity were mostly ascribed to newly produced T cells. The high TCRbeta diversity at day 60 in some patients was ascribed to recipient T cells and intrathymic progenitors that had survived conditioning. The apparently early recovery of alphabetaT-cell counts about two months after transplant reportedly depended on only several hundred rapidly expanded clones that came from non-depleted graft cells.

The library was produced with PCR. Sequencing was carried out with an Illumina HiSeq 2500. To normalize quantification of the TCRbeta repertoire, the TCR libraries were built with molecular barcoding that relied on unique molecular identifiers. TCRdb's own reprocessing of the public reads used fastp at Q25 and MiXCR and kept productive beta chains. Every distinct CDR3 protein forms one entry, paired with its most common genes and DNA. The sample table records fewer than 350,000 distinct CDR3 sequences; 11% of these occur just once. The ten most abundant clones make up less than 25% of the sample. In light of the paper, this sample's treatment or condition label describes: allogeneic hematopoietic cell transplantation with graft depleted of TCRalphabeta T cells and CD19 B cells. The transplant recipients were children given TCRalphabeta/CD19-depleted allogeneic hematopoietic cell grafts. CDR1 and CDR2 were assigned from the germline V gene (reference sequence) as DFQATT and SNEGSKA. Inclusive of the bounding cysteine and phenylalanine, the CDR3 is 15 residues long. Of all the DNA, just the CDR3 is kept, 45 bases in frame from base 1.

This clonotype was observed a few times. The target of this receptor is not known. Compared with germline, one end of the junction differs, possibly owing to a read error. Material: peripheral blood, obtained 180 days after TCRalphabeta/CD19-depleted stem cell transplant. This sequence uses TRBV20-1 and TRBJ2-1, and the D gene may be TRBD2, 5 bases matching. The clonotype comes from a male patient aged 2-15 years who had a stem cell transplant for chronic granulomatous disease, so the T cells may come from the graft donor. The DNA is as follows: TGCTGTGCTTGGGAGAGTGGGTACTCCTACAATGAGCAGTTCTTC. Protein translation: CCAWESGYSYNEQFF.